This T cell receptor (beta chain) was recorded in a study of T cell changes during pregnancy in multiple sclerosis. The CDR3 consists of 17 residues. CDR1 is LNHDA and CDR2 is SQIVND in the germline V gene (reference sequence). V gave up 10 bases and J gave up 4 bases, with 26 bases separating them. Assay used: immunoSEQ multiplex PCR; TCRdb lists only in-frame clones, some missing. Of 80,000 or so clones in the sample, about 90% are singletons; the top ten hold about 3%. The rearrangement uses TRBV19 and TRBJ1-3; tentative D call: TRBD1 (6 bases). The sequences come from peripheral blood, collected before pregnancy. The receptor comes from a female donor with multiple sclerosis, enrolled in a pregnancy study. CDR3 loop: CATKAPTGIKLGNTIYF. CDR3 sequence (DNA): TGTGCCACCAAGGCCCCTACAGGGATCAAACTCGGAAACACCATATATTTT.